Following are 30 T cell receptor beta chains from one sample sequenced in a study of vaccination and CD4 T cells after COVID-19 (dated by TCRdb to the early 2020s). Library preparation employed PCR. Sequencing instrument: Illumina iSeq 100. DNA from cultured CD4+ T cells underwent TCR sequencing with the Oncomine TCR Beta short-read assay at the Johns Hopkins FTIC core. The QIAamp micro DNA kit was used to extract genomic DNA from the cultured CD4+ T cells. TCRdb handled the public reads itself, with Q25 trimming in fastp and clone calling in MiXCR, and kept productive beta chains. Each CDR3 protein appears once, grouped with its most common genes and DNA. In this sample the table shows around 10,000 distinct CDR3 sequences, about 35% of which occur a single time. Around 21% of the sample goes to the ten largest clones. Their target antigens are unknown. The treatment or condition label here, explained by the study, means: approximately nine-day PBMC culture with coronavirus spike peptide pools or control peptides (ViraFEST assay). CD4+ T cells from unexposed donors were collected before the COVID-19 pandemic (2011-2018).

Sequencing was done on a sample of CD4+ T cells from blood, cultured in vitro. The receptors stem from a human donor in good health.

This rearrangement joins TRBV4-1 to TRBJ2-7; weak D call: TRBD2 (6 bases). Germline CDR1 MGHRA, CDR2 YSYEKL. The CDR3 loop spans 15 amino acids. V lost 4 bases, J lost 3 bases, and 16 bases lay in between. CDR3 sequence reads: CASSPEWGEYYEQYF. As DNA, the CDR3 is TGCGCCAGCAGCCCAGAATGGGGGGAGTACTACGAGCAGTACTTC.

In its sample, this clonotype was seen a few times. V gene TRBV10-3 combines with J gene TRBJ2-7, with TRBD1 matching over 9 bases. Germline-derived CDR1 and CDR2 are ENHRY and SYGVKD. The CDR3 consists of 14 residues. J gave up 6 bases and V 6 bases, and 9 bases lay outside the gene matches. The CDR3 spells CAIRGDRAIFEQYF. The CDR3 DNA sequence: TGTGCCATCAGGGGGGACAGGGCAATTTTCGAGCAGTACTTC.

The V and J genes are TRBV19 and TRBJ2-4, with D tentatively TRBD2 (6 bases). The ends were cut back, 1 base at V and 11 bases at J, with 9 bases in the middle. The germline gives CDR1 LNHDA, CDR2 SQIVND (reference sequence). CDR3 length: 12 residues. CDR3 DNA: TGTGCCAGTAGTATAGGCGGAGGGCTTCAGTACTTC. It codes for CASSIGGGLQYF. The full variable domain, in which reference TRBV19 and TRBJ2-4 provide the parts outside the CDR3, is DGGITQSPKYLFRKEGQNVTLSCEQNLNHDAMYWYRQDPGQGLRLIYYSQIVNDFQKGDIAEGYSVSREKKESFPLTVTSAQKNPTAFYLCASSIGGGLQYFGAGTRLSVL.

This chain's CDR3 is CASSYVGPRETQYF. The CDR3 DNA reads as TGTGCCAGCAGTTACGTAGGGCCGCGGGAGACCCAGTACTTC. The rearrangement joins TRBV6-2 or TRBV6-3 to TRBJ2-5; D is ambiguous. V was clipped by 2 bases and J by 5 bases, with 12 bases between them. Germline V gene lookup returns CDR1 MNHEY and CDR2 SVGEGT. CDR3 length: 14 residues.

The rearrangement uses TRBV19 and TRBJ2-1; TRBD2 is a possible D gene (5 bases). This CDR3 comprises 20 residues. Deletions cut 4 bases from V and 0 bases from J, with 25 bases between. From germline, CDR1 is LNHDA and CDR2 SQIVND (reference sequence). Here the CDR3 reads CASSTPAWFAAESSYNEQFF. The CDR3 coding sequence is TGTGCCAGTAGTACCCCCGCCTGGTTTGCAGCGGAAAGCTCCTACAATGAGCAGTTCTTC.

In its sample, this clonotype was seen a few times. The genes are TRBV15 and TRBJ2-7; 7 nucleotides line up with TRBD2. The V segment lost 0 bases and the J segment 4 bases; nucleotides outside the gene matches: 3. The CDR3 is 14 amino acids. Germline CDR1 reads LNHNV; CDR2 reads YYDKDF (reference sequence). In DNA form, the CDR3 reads TGTGCCACCAGCAGAGACCGGGGGGTTTACGAGCAGTACTTC. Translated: CATSRDRGVYEQYF.

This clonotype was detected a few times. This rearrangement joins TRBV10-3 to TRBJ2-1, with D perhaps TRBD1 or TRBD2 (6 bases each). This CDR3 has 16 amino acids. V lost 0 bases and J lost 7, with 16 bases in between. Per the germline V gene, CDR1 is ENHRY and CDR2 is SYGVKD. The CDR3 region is CAISESGGRRVNEQFF. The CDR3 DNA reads TGTGCCATCAGTGAGTCCGGGGGCCGCAGGGTGAATGAGCAGTTCTTC.

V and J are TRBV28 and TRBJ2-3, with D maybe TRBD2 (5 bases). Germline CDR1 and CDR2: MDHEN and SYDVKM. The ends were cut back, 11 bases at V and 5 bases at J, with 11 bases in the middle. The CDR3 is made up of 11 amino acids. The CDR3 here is CAVLEGDTQYF. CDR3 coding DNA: TGTGCCGTTCTTGAGGGAGATACGCAGTATTTT. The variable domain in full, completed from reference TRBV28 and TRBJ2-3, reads DVKVTQSSRYLVKRTGEKVFLECVQDMDHENMFWYRQDPGLGLRLIYFSYDVKMKEKGDIPEGYSVSREKKERFSLILESASTNQTSMYLCAVLEGDTQYFGPGTRLTVL.

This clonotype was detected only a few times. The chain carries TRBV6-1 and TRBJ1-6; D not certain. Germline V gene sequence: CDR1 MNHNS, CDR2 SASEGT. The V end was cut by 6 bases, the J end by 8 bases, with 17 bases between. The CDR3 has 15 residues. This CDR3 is CASRRDGLGDSPLHF. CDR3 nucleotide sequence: TGTGCCAGCAGGCGCGACGGATTGGGAGATTCACCCCTCCACTTT.

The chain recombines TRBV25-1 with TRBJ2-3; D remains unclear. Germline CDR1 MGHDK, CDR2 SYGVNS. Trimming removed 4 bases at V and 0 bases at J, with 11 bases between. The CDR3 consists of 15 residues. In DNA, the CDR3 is TGTGCCAGCAGTGCTACAGCCTCTAGCACAGATACGCAGTATTTT. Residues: CASSATASSTDTQYF.

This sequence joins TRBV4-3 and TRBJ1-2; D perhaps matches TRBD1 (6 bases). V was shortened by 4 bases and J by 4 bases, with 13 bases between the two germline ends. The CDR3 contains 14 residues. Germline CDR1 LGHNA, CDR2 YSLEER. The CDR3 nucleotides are TGCGCCAGCAGCCCAGGGGAGGGCGTCTATGGCTACACCTTC. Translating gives CASSPGEGVYGYTF.

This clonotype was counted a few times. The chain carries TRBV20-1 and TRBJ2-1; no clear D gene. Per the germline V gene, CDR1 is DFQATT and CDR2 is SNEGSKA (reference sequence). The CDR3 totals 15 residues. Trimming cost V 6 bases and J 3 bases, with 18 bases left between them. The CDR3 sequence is CSAPVTPANYNEQFF. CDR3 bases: TGCAGTGCCCCGGTCACCCCAGCTAACTACAATGAGCAGTTCTTC.

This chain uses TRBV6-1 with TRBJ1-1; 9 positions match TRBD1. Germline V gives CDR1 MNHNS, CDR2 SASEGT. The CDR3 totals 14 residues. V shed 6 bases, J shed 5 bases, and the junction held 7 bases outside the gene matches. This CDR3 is CASRETGGGTEAFF. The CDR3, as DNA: TGTGCCAGCAGGGAAACAGGGGGCGGGACTGAAGCTTTCTTT.

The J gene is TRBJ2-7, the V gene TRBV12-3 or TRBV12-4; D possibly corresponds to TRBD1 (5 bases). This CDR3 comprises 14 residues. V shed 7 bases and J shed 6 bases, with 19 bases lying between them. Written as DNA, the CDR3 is TGTGCCAGCACCCAGGGAATGTACAGTGCCGAGCAGTACTTC. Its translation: CASTQGMYSAEQYF.

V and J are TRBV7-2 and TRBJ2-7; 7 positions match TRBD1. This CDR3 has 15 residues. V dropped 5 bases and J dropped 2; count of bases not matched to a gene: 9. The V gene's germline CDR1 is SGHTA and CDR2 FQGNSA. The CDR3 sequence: CASSQRQGGPYEQYF. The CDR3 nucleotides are TGTGCCAGCAGCCAGCGACAGGGTGGCCCCTACGAGCAGTACTTC.

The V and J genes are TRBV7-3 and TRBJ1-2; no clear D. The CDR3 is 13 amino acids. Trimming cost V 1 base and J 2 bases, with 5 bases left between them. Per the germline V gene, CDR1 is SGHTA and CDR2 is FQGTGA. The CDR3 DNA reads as TGTGCCAGCAGCTTAAGTCAGAACTATGGCTACACCTTC. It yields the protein CASSLSQNYGYTF.

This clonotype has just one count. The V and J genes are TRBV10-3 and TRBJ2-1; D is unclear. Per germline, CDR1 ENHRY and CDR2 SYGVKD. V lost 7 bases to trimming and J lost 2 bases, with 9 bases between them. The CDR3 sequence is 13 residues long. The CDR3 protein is CAIMTDPYNEQFF. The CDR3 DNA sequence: TGTGCCATCATGACGGACCCCTACAATGAGCAGTTCTTC.

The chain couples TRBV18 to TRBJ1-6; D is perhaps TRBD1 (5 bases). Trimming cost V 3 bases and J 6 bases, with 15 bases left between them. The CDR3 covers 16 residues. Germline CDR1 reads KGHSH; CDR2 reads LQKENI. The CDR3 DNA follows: TGTGCCAGCTCACCTGTGGCAGGGACGAGTAATTCACCCCTCCACTTT. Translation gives CASSPVAGTSNSPLHF.

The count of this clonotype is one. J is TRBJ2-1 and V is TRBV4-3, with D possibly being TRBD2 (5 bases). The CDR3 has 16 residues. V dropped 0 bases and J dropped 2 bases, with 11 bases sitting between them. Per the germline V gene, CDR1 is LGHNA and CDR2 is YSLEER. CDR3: CASSQDRWGAYNEQFF. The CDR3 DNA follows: TGCGCCAGCAGCCAAGATAGGTGGGGAGCCTACAATGAGCAGTTCTTC.

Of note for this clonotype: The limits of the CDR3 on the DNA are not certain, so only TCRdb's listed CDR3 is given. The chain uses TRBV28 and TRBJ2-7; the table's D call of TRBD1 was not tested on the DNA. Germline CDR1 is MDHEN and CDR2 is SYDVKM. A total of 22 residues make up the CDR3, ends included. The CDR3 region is CASSFSGANVLTFGAGAYEQYF.

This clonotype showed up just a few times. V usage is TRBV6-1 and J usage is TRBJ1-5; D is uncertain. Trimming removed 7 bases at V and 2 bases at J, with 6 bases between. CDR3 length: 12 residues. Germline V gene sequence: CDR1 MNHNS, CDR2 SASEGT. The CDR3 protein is CASKAGNQPQHF. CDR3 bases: TGTGCCAGCAAGGCGGGCAATCAGCCCCAGCATTTT.

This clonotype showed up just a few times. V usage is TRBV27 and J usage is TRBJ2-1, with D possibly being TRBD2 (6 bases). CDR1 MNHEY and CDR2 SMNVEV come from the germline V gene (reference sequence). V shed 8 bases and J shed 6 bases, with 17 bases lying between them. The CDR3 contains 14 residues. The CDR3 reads CASGGLAVFNEQFF. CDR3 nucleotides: TGTGCCAGCGGGGGACTGGCCGTTTTCAATGAGCAGTTCTTC.

CDR3 coding DNA: TGTGCCAGCAGCTTCAGGGGACTAGATGTTTCTGAGCAGTTCTTC. Translating it yields CASSFRGLDVSEQFF. The chain is built from TRBV11-3 and TRBJ2-1; TRBD2 matches 8 bases. After removal of 3 bases from V and 9 bases from J, the junction contained 10 bases not matched to a gene. The CDR3 consists of 15 residues. Germline V lookup: CDR1 SGHNT, CDR2 YENEEA.

CDR3 protein: CSVEVGRGTEAFF. As DNA, the CDR3 is TGCAGCGTTGAAGTGGGCAGGGGAACTGAAGCTTTCTTT. The chain combines TRBV29-1 with TRBJ1-1, with D perhaps TRBD1 (6 bases). Germline CDR1 and CDR2: SQVTM and ANQGSEA. Trimming cost V 1 base and J 5 bases, with 11 bases left between them. The CDR3 is 13 residues long. Full variable domain (remainder filled in from reference TRBV29-1 and TRBJ1-1): SAVISQKPSRDICQRGTSLTIQCQVDSQVTMMFWYRQQPGQSLTLIATANQGSEATYESGFVIDKFPISRPNLTFSTLTVSNMSPEDSSIYLCSVEVGRGTEAFFGQGTRLTVV.

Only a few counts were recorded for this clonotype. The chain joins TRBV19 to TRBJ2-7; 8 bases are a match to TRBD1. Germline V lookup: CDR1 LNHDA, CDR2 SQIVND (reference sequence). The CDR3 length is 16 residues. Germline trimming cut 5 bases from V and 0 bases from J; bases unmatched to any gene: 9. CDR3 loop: CASSGGRQGTSYEQYF. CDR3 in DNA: TGTGCCAGTAGTGGGGGACGACAGGGGACCTCCTACGAGCAGTACTTC.

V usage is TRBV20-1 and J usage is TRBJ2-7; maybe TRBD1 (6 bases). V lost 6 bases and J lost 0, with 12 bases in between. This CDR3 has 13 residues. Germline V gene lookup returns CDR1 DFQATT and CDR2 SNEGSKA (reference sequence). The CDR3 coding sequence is TGCAGTGCACAGGGCCTTATCTCCTACGAGCAGTACTTC. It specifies CSAQGLISYEQYF.

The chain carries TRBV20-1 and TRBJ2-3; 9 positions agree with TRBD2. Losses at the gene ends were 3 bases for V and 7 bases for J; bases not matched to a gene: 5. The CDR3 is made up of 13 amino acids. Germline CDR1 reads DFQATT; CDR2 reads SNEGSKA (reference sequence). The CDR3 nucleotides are TGCAGTGCTAGCTTGGCTAGCGGGAATACGCAGTATTTT. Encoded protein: CSASLASGNTQYF.

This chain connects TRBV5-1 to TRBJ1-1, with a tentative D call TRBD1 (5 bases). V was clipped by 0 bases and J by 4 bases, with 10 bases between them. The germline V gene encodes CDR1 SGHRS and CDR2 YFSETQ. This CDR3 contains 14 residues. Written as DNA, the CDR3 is TGCGCCAGCAGCTTGGGAGGGGCAGGCACTGAAGCTTTCTTT. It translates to CASSLGGAGTEAFF.

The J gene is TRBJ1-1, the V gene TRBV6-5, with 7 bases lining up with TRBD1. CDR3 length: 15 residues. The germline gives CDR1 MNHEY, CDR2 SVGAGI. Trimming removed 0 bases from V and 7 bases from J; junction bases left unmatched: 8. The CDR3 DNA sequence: TGTGCCAGCAGTTACTCTGGGACAGCCCGTGTTGAAGCTTTCTTT. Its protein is CASSYSGTARVEAFF.

The CDR3 protein is CASSELGGENQPQHF. Here the CDR3 DNA reads TGTGCCAGCAGTGAACTGGGCGGAGAAAATCAGCCCCAGCATTTT. This sequence joins TRBV6-4 and TRBJ1-5; no firm D call. Germline V gene sequence: CDR1 MRHNA, CDR2 SNTAGT. The ends were cut back, 3 bases at V and 4 bases at J, with 13 bases in the middle. The CDR3 is 15 amino acids.